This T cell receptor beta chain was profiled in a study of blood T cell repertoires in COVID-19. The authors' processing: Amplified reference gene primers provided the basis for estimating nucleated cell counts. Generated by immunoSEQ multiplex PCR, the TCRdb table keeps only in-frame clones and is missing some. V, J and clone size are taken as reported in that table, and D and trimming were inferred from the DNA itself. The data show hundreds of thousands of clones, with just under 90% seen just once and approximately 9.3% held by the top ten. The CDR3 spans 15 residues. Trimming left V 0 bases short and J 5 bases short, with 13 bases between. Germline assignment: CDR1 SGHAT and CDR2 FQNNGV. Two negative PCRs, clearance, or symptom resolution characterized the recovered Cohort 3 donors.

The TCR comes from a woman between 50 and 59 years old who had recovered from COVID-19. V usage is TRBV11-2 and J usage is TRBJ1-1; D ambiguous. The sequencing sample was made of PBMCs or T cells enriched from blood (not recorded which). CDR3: CASSLDLGFPTEAFF. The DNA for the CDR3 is TGTGCCAGCAGCTTAGATCTCGGGTTCCCAACTGAAGCTTTCTTT. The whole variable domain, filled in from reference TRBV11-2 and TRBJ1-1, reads EAGVAQSPRYKIIEKRQSVAFWCNPISGHATLYWYQQILGQGPKLLIQFQNNGVVDDSQLPKDRFSAERLKGVDSTLKIQPAKLEDSAVYLCASSLDLGFPTEAFFGQGTRLTVV.